This T cell receptor beta chain was recovered during a study of cytomegalovirus exposure and HLA in healthy donors. Whole-study context: An early data release held tens of millions of unique TCRs from HLA-typed donors.

At the time of sampling, donors were nominally healthy, though unrecorded immune exposures were likely. Findings and caveats of the study: Sequencing depth across donors, presence/absence analyses assumed, was roughly uniform.

This clone was counted a single time. Its antigen is still unknown. PCR was performed using 60 Vbeta and 13 Jbeta primers. Measured with immunoSEQ multiplex PCR; TCRdb has only the in-frame clones, and not every one. The table records 180,000 or so clones, 65% to 90% of them present only once. V dropped 0 bases and J dropped 1 base, with 13 bases sitting between them. The CDR3 is made up of 17 amino acids. Germline V gene lookup returns CDR1 MNHNS and CDR2 SASEGT. This TCR was sampled from a young woman in good health and CMV-seronegative. The material sequenced was PBMCs. The chain joins TRBV6-1 to TRBJ1-5; the D gene is possibly TRBD1 (5 bases). The CDR3 spells CASSEAWGVGSNQPQHF. DNA for the CDR3: TGTGCCAGCAGTGAAGCCTGGGGCGTGGGGAGCAATCAGCCCCAGCATTTT.